These T cell receptor beta chains were read from a single sample in a study of T-cell memory formation after mild COVID-19. TCRdb fed the 5' RACE reads into MiXCR, producing one record per CDR3 protein. The repertoire consists of 35,000 to 50,000 distinct CDR3 sequences, with 7.5% to 10% occurring once and the leading ten covering around 11%. The specimen was PBMCs or a T cell subset sorted from them (not recorded which). Receptors were obtained from an adult woman who had mild COVID-19 (a few samples of this study predate the infection). Cell type and time point are not known. The CDR3 runs from the conserved cysteine through the conserved F or W. Each record gives: clone size, V gene, J gene, CDR3 protein. Clone size, where shown, is once, few, many, or a class for clones that have expanded.

size: few; V: TRBV7-3; J: TRBJ2-2; CDR3: CASSPGLGTGELFF
size: many; V: TRBV12-3/TRBV12-4; J: TRBJ1-5; CDR3: CASSLGFVQPQHF
size: few; V: TRBV12-3/TRBV12-4; J: TRBJ2-5; CDR3: CASSLRGGQETQYF
size: many; V: TRBV7-3; J: TRBJ2-3; CDR3: CASSAPGTDTQYF
size: .; V: TRBV20-1; J: TRBJ2-7; CDR3: CSARDWSSYEQYF
size: .; V: TRBV24-1; J: TRBJ2-1; CDR3: CATSLAYDGGNEQFF
size: .; V: TRBV24-1; J: TRBJ2-3; CDR3: CATSDPSTDTQYF
size: .; V: TRBV3-1; J: TRBJ2-2; CDR3: CASSRPNGAGELFF
size: many; V: TRBV25-1; J: TRBJ2-7; CDR3: CASSGRTGEQYF
size: .; V: TRBV11-3; J: TRBJ2-5; CDR3: CASSPLGGLRGETQYF
size: few; V: TRBV30; J: TRBJ2-7; CDR3: CAWSTRDRGYEQYF
size: .; V: TRBV25-1; J: TRBJ2-7; CDR3: CASITTGHPYEQYF
size: .; V: TRBV7-9; J: TRBJ1-1; CDR3: CASSLGVGIRQDTEAFF
size: few; V: TRBV4-2; J: TRBJ2-1; CDR3: CASSQVYVPPYGTSDHNEQFF
size: .; V: TRBV4-1; J: TRBJ2-1; CDR3: CASSQDDLAGREQFF
size: .; V: TRBV6-2/TRBV6-3; J: TRBJ2-7; CDR3: CASQSPGLGTSSYEQYF
size: few; V: TRBV7-2; J: TRBJ2-7; CDR3: CASSLVAGASYEQYF